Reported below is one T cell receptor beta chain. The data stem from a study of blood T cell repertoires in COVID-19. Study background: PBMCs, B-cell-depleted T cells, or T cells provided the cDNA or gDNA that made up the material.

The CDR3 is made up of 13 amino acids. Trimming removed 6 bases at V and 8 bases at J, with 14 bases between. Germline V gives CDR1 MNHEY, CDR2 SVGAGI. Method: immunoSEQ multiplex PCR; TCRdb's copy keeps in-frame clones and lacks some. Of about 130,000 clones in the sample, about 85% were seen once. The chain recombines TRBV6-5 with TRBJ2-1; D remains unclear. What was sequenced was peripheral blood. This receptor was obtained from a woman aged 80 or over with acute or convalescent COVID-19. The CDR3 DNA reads TGTGCCAGCAGCCCCAGCGTACGGGATGAGCAGTTCTTC. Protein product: CASSPSVRDEQFF.